Listed below are T cell receptor beta chains from one sample, sequenced in a study of T cell clonotyping in hematopoietic cell transplantation. Repertoires were generated with immunoSEQ multiplex PCR, while TCRdb's copy carries only in-frame clones and drops some. The sample includes some 9,400 clones, almost 80% of them seen just once. Sequencing was performed on PBMCs, taken 180 days after allogeneic stem cell transplant. Receptors were obtained from a male patient in his thirties or forties who had an allogeneic stem cell transplant from a related donor, so the T cells may come from the graft donor. Some clones in this sample may be carry-over from other donors' samples. Both conserved end residues are part of each CDR3. The D gene is left open where the match is weak. Rows give clone size only sometimes, using once, few, many, or a class for an expanded clone.

clone_size: -
v_call: TRBV19
j_call: TRBJ1-6
d_call: TRBD1
cdr3_nt: TGTGCCAGTAGTATTACCGGCGGGCAGGGGGATTCACCCCTCCACTTT
cdr3_aa: CASSITGGQGDSPLHF

clone_size: -
v_call: TRBV9
j_call: TRBJ2-2
d_call: TRBD1
cdr3_nt: TGTGCCAGCAGCGTAGGGGACAGGGGGCGGACCGGGGAGCTGTTTTTT
cdr3_aa: CASSVGDRGRTGELFF

clone_size: -
v_call: TRBV29-1
j_call: TRBJ1-1
d_call: TRBD1
cdr3_nt: TGCAGCGCCATGCAAGGGGGCGGGGGCGGTGGGGCTTTCTTT
cdr3_aa: CSAMQGGGGGGAFF

clone_size: -
v_call: TRBV7-2
j_call: TRBJ2-7
d_call: TRBD2
cdr3_nt: TGTGCCAGCGCCGAGCGGGGCTCGGGTTGGGAGCAGTACTTC
cdr3_aa: CASAERGSGWEQYF

clone_size: -
v_call: TRBV29-1
j_call: TRBJ2-7
d_call: -
cdr3_nt: TGCAGCGTTGAAGAGGGTTCCTACGAGCAGTACTTC
cdr3_aa: CSVEEGSYEQYF

clone_size: -
v_call: TRBV5-6
j_call: TRBJ2-1
d_call: -
cdr3_nt: TGTGCCAGCAGCTTGTTAGCGTCAGGGAGCAATGAGCAGTTCTTC
cdr3_aa: CASSLLASGSNEQFF

clone_size: once
v_call: TRBV9
j_call: TRBJ2-5
d_call: TRBD1
cdr3_nt: TGTGCCAGCAGCGTAGGGGACAGGGTCCTACGGGAGACCCAGTACTTC
cdr3_aa: CASSVGDRVLRETQYF

clone_size: few
v_call: TRBV9
j_call: TRBJ1-3
d_call: -
cdr3_nt: TGTGCCAGCAGCGTAGGAGGGATCTCTGGAAACACCATATATTTT
cdr3_aa: CASSVGGISGNTIYF

clone_size: -
v_call: TRBV30
j_call: TRBJ2-5
d_call: -
cdr3_nt: TGTGCCTGGAGAGGGAGACCAAAAGAGACCCAGTACTTC
cdr3_aa: CAWRGRPKETQYF

clone_size: few
v_call: TRBV5-4
j_call: TRBJ2-7
d_call: -
cdr3_nt: TGTGCCAGCAGCTTGGGCCCGATGGGGGGACAGTCAACCGAGCAGTACTTC
cdr3_aa: CASSLGPMGGQSTEQYF

clone_size: few
v_call: TRBV27
j_call: TRBJ1-3
d_call: -
cdr3_nt: TGTGCCAGCAGTTACGAAGTGGGAAACACCATATATTTT
cdr3_aa: CASSYEVGNTIYF

clone_size: -
v_call: TRBV15
j_call: TRBJ2-3
d_call: -
cdr3_nt: TGTGCCACCAGCAGCAGGACAGCCGATGTGCCTACGCAGTATTTT
cdr3_aa: CATSSRTADVPTQYF

clone_size: once
v_call: TRBV4-3
j_call: TRBJ1-4
d_call: -
cdr3_nt: TGCGCCAGCAGCAACCAGCCCGCCGCAACTAATGAAAAACTGTTTTTT
cdr3_aa: CASSNQPAATNEKLFF

clone_size: -
v_call: TRBV7-2
j_call: TRBJ2-6
d_call: -
cdr3_nt: TGTGCCAGCAGCCCCAGGGCTGGGGCCAACGTCCTGACTTTC
cdr3_aa: CASSPRAGANVLTF

clone_size: -
v_call: TRBV6-1
j_call: TRBJ1-2
d_call: -
cdr3_nt: TGTGCCAGCAGTGACACAGGACCTATCTTTGGCTACACCTTC
cdr3_aa: CASSDTGPIFGYTF

clone_size: -
v_call: TRBV5-1
j_call: TRBJ2-7
d_call: -
cdr3_nt: TGCGCCAGCAGCTTGGTTATACCGCCCGAGCAGTACTTC
cdr3_aa: CASSLVIPPEQYF

clone_size: few
v_call: TRBV4-1
j_call: TRBJ1-6
d_call: -
cdr3_nt: TGCGCCAGCAGCCAAGGAAACGGGGACCCCCTCCACTTT
cdr3_aa: CASSQGNGDPLHF

clone_size: -
v_call: TRBV11-1
j_call: TRBJ1-4
d_call: -
cdr3_nt: TGTGCCAGCAGCGGCCCCAACCCCTCGGAGGGGCGAAGTGAAAAACTGTTTTTT
cdr3_aa: CASSGPNPSEGRSEKLFF

clone_size: few
v_call: TRBV2
j_call: TRBJ1-6
d_call: TRBD1
cdr3_nt: TGTGCCAGCAGTGGGGGTCAGGGGGTCTTTAGCGATTCACCCCTCCACTTT
cdr3_aa: CASSGGQGVFSDSPLHF

clone_size: -
v_call: TRBV4-2
j_call: TRBJ2-7
d_call: TRBD2
cdr3_nt: TGTGCCAGCAGCCAAGCTAGCGGGACTTCTATTTCCTACGAGCAGTACTTC
cdr3_aa: CASSQASGTSISYEQYF

clone_size: -
v_call: TRBV29-1
j_call: TRBJ1-2
d_call: -
cdr3_nt: TGCAGCGCCGATGGATCGGGGGATGGCTACACCTTC
cdr3_aa: CSADGSGDGYTF

clone_size: -
v_call: TRBV27
j_call: TRBJ1-6
d_call: -
cdr3_nt: TGTGCCAGCAGTTTATATTCCTCGGCAGCCAATTCACCCCTCCACTTT
cdr3_aa: CASSLYSSAANSPLHF